The clone carrying this TCR beta chain was recorded many times. This sample was taken from a study of Graves' ophthalmopathy and Graves' hyperthyroidism. The CDR3 has 15 amino acids. V was pared by 4 bases and J by 11 bases, with 10 bases of the junction left unmatched. Germline-derived CDR1 and CDR2 are MDHEN and SYDVKM. Amplification of the TCR beta CDR3 regions used RNA transcripts (as template). Scientists carried out first-round RT-PCR using HTBI primers and then a second-round multiplex PCR. In TCRdb, the multiplex PCR reads were re-called with MiXCR into one record per CDR3 protein. The sample includes just over 600,000 distinct CDR3 sequences, 20% to 25% of them seen just once.

The specimen sequenced was peripheral blood. The chain combines TRBV28 with TRBJ2-7; 14 bases are a match to TRBD2. This receptor was obtained from a woman aged 18-30 years with stable Graves' hyperthyroidism. Some clones in this sample may be carry-over from other donors' samples. The CDR3 region has the DNA TGTGCCAGCAGTTCCCCCGGGACTAGCGGGAGTTCGGAGTACTTC. It translates to CASSSPGTSGSSEYF.